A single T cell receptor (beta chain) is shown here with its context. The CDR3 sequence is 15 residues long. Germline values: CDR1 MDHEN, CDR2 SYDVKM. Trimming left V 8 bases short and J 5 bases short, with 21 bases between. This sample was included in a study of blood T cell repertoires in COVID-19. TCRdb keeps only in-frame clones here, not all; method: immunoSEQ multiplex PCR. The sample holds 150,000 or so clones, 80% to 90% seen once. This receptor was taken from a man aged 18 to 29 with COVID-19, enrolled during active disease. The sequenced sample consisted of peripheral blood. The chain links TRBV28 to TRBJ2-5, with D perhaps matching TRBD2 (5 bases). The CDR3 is CASFGKGPRGETQYF. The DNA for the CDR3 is TGTGCCAGCTTCGGGAAGGGTCCCCGAGGGGAGACCCAGTACTTC.